This TCR beta chain was profiled in a study of T cell responses to AZD1222 COVID-19 vaccine. CDR3 size: 16 residues. Assay: immunoSEQ multiplex PCR; the TCRdb copy retains only in-frame clones and omits some. The data show approximately 92,000 clones, with about 90% seen just once and approximately 8.3% held by the top ten. This rearrangement joins TRBV21-1 to TRBJ2-5; the DNA was not compared with TRBD1, the D call given in the table. TRBV21-1 is recorded as a pseudogene. This sequence originates from an adult in good health. This specimen was peripheral blood, taken on day 0 of AZD1222 vaccination. The CDR3 nucleotides are TGTGCCAGCAGCAAAGAAAAGACAGGCGTCCAAGAGACCCAGTACTTC. Its translation is CASSKEKTGVQETQYF.